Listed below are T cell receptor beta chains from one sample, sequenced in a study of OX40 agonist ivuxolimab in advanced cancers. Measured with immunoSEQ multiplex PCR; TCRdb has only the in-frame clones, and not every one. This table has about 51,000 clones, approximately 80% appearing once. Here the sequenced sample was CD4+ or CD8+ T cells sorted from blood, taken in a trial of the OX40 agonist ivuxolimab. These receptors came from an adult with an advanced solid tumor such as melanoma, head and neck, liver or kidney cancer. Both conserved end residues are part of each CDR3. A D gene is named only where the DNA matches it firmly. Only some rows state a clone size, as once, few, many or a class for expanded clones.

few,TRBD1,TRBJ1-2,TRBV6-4,CASSGTGGYGYTF,TGTGCCAGCAGTGGGACAGGGGGCTATGGCTACACCTTC
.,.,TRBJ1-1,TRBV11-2,CASSLERGTEAFF,TGTGCCAGCAGCTTAGAGCGGGGGACTGAAGCTTTCTTT
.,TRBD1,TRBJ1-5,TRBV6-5,CASSPGTGRNQPQHF,TGTGCCAGCAGTCCCGGGACAGGCCGGAATCAGCCCCAGCATTTT
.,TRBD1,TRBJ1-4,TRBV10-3,CAISEGQGGATNEKLFF,TGTGCCATCAGTGAGGGGCAGGGGGGCGCAACTAATGAAAAACTGTTTTTT
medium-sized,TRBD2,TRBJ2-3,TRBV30,CAWGRDGAGGTQYF,TGTGCCTGGGGCCGGGACGGTGCGGGAGGCACGCAGTATTTT
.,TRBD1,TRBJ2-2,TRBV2,CAGRQGADTGELFF,TGTGCCGGCCGACAGGGGGCGGACACCGGGGAGCTGTTTTTT
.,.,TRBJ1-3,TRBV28,CASSLNPGISTGNTIYF,TGTGCCAGCAGTTTAAACCCGGGAATATCAACCGGAAACACCATATATTTT
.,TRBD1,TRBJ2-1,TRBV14,CASSRTGGFVDNEQFF,TGTGCCAGCAGCCGAACAGGGGGCTTTGTTGACAATGAGCAGTTCTTC
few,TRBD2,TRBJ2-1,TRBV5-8,CASGASGNDEQFF,TGTGCCAGCGGAGCTAGCGGGAATGATGAGCAGTTCTTC
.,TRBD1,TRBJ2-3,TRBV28,CASTTGQLDTQYF,TGTGCCAGCACCACGGGACAGTTAGATACGCAGTATTTT
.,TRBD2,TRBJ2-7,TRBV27,CASSFSSGRYEQYF,TGTGCCAGCAGTTTCTCCAGCGGGAGATACGAGCAGTACTTC
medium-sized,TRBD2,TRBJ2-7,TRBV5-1,CASSPMGAGAQGEQYF,TGCGCCAGCAGCCCCATGGGAGCGGGAGCCCAGGGAGAGCAGTACTTC
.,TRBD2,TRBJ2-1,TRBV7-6,CASSPVGGGYNEQFF,TGTGCCAGCAGTCCAGTGGGGGGGGGCTACAATGAGCAGTTCTTC
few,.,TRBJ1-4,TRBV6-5,CASRPSGANEKLFF,TGTGCCAGCAGGCCCAGTGGGGCTAATGAAAAACTGTTTTTT
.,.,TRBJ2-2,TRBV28,CASSPPNTGELFF,TGTGCCAGCAGTCCTCCGAACACCGGGGAGCTGTTTTTT
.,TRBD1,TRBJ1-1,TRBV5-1,CASSLAGTGVGTEAFF,TGCGCCAGCAGCTTGGCCGGGACAGGGGTAGGCACTGAAGCTTTCTTT
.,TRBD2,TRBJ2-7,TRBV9,CASSVAGGNYEQYF,TGTGCCAGCAGCGTAGCCGGGGGGAACTACGAGCAGTACTTC
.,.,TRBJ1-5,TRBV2,CASSWVLYSNQPQHF,TGTGCCAGCAGTTGGGTTCTTTATAGCAATCAGCCCCAGCATTTT
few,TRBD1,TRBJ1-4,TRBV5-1,CASSLQGVAEKLFF,TGCGCCAGCAGCTTACAGGGGGTGGCTGAAAAACTGTTTTTT
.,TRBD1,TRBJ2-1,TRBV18,CASSSWTGGGDEQFF,TGTGCCAGCTCATCCTGGACAGGCGGAGGCGATGAGCAGTTCTTC
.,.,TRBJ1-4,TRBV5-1,CASSLSHGGATNEKLFF,TGCGCCAGCAGCTTGAGCCACGGGGGGGCAACTAATGAAAAACTGTTTTTT
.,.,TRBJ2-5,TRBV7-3,CASSFTYQETQYF,TGTGCCAGCAGCTTTACATACCAAGAGACCCAGTACTTC
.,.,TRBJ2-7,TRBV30,CAWSALYEQYF,TGTGCCTGGAGTGCCCTTTACGAGCAGTACTTC
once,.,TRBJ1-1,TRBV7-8,CASSLAGRGNTEAFF,TGTGCCAGCAGCTTAGCTGGCAGGGGTAACACTGAAGCTTTCTTT
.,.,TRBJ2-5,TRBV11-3,CASSLGEAQETQYF,TGTGCCAGCAGCTTAGGGGAGGCCCAAGAGACCCAGTACTTC
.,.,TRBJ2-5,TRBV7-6,CASSSPEAPQTQYF,TGTGCCAGCAGCTCCCCCGAGGCCCCGCAGACCCAGTACTTC
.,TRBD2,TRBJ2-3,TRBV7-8,CASSLARPSGRPDTDTQYF,TGTGCCAGCAGCTTAGCCCGTCCTAGCGGGAGGCCTGACACAGATACGCAGTATTTT
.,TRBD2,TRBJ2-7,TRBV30,CAWSVWGLEGEQYF,TGTGCCTGGAGTGTATGGGGACTAGAGGGCGAGCAGTACTTC
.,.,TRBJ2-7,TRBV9,CASRTMGTLSAYEQYF,TGTGCCAGCCGAACGATGGGGACACTCTCTGCCTACGAGCAGTACTTC
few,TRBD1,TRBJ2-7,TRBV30,CAWSVLGTGYNEQYF,TGTGCCTGGAGTGTATTGGGGACAGGGTACAACGAGCAGTACTTC
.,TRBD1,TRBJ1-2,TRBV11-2,CASSFGTGSYGYTF,TGTGCCAGCAGCTTTGGGACAGGGTCCTATGGCTACACCTTC
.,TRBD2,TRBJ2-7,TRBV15,CATSTRLAGGPEQYF,TGTGCCACCAGCACAAGACTAGCGGGAGGGCCCGAGCAGTACTTC
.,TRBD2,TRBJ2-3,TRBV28,CASRLAGGADTQYF,TGTGCCAGCAGACTAGCGGGAGGGGCAGATACGCAGTATTTT
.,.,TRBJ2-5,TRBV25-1,CASRDTGSQRETQYF,TGTGCCAGCAGAGACACAGGGAGTCAAAGAGAGACCCAGTACTTC
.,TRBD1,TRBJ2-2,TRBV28,CASVERQGVAGELFF,TGTGCCAGCGTGGAGAGACAGGGGGTAGCCGGGGAGCTGTTTTTT
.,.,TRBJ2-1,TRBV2,CASSERMGYNEQFF,TGTGCCAGCAGTGAAAGGATGGGTTACAATGAGCAGTTCTTC
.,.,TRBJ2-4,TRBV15,CATSRGNSGTKNIQYF,TGTGCCACCAGCCGAGGAAACTCGGGTACCAAAAACATTCAGTACTTC
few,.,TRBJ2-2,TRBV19,CASLQGLNTGELFF,TGTGCCAGCTTGCAGGGACTGAACACCGGGGAGCTGTTTTTT
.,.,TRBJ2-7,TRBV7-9,CASSSLSSYEQYF,TGTGCCAGCAGCTCCTTGAGCTCCTACGAGCAGTACTTC
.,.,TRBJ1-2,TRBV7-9,CASSSGRRNYGYTF,TGTGCCAGCAGCTCCGGACGGAGGAACTATGGCTACACCTTC
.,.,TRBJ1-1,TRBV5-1,CASSSQGYTEAFF,TGCGCCAGCAGTTCTCAGGGTTACACTGAAGCTTTCTTT
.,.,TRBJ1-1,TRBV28,CAIRRNTEAFF,TGTGCCATCCGACGTAACACTGAAGCTTTCTTT
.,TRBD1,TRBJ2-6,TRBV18,CASSPQDRGSGANVLTF,TGTGCCAGCTCACCGCAGGACAGGGGTTCTGGGGCCAACGTCCTGACTTTC
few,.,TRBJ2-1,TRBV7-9,CASRREYRNEQFF,TGTGCCAGCCGGAGAGAATACCGTAATGAGCAGTTCTTC
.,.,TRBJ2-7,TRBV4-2,CASSQDLGSYEQYF,TGTGCCAGCAGCCAAGATCTCGGGAGCTACGAGCAGTACTTC
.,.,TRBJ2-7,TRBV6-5,CASSYPDRTYEQYF,TGTGCCAGCAGTTACCCCGACAGGACCTACGAGCAGTACTTC